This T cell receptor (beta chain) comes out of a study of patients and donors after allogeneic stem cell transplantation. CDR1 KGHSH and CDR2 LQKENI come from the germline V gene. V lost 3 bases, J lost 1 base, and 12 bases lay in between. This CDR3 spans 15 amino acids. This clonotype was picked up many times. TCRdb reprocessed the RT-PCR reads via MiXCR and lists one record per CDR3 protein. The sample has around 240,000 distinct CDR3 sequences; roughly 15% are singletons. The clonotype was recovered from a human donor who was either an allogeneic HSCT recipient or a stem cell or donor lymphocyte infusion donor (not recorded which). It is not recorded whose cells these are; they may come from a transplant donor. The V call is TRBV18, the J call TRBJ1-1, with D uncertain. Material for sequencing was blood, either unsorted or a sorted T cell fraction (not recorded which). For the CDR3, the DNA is TGTGCCAGCTCACCCCTACCTAGAGGGAACACTGAAGCTTTCTTT. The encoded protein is CASSPLPRGNTEAFF.